Below, 30 T cell receptor beta chains from the same sample are listed, as sequenced in a study of Graves' ophthalmopathy and Graves' hyperthyroidism. The sequenced template was RNA, covering the TCR beta CDR3 region. A first-round RT-PCR used HTBI primers, followed by a second-round multiplex PCR. MiXCR, run by TCRdb on the multiplex PCR reads, gives a single entry per CDR3 protein. This table holds 650,000 to 900,000 distinct CDR3 sequences, roughly 40% found once. The sequencing input was peripheral blood. Every receptor here comes from an adult man with Graves' ophthalmopathy.

The chain's CDR3 is CSAREIGGSSYEQYF. Written as DNA, the CDR3 is TGCAGTGCTAGAGAAATAGGAGGATCCTCCTACGAGCAGTACTTC. The J gene is TRBJ2-7, the V gene TRBV20-1; D is perhaps TRBD2 (5 bases). Germline V gives CDR1 DFQATT, CDR2 SNEGSKA (reference sequence). V lost 0 bases, J lost 0 bases, and 12 bases lay in between. CDR3 length: 15 amino acids.

The sample holds a few counts of this clonotype. This rearrangement joins TRBV10-3 to TRBJ2-2; perhaps TRBD1 as D (5 bases). Germline CDR1 and CDR2: ENHRY and SYGVKD. The V end lost 3 bases, the J end lost 4 bases, and 6 bases lay between the germline ends. The CDR3 is made up of 13 amino acids. The DNA of the CDR3 is TGTGCCATCAGTGACAGGGCCACCGGGGAGCTGTTTTTT. Protein: CAISDRATGELFF.

This clonotype was counted at least ten times. This chain connects TRBV7-9 to TRBJ1-1; D unclear. CDR3 size: 12 residues. Per germline, CDR1 SEHNR and CDR2 FQNEAQ (reference sequence). V lost 3 bases and J 4 bases, leaving 6 bases between the germline ends. The CDR3 loop is CASSLAVTEAFF. The CDR3 region has the DNA TGTGCCAGCAGCTTGGCCGTCACTGAAGCTTTCTTT.

In its sample, this clonotype was seen a few times. The chain combines TRBV20-1 with TRBJ1-1; D call uncertain. V lost 0 bases, J lost 4 bases, and 18 bases lay in between. Germline loops: CDR1 DFQATT, CDR2 SNEGSKA (reference sequence). This CDR3 has 16 residues. CDR3 loop: CSARDVQSGHTTEAFF. The CDR3 coding sequence is TGCAGTGCTAGAGACGTACAATCTGGTCATACCACTGAAGCTTTCTTT.

The V gene is TRBV20-1, the J gene TRBJ2-7; maybe TRBD1 (6 bases). The germline CDR1 and CDR2 sequences are DFQATT and SNEGSKA (reference sequence). This CDR3 spans 12 amino acids. Trimming pared 5 bases from V and 5 bases from J, leaving 13 bases between. As DNA, the CDR3 is TGCAGTGCTTTCAGGGGCGGGCACGAGCAGTACTTC. Protein: CSAFRGGHEQYF.

This clonotype was seen repeatedly, ten times or more. The chain combines TRBV10-3 with TRBJ2-7, with 10 bases that match TRBD1. J lost 4 bases, V lost 10 bases, and 13 bases had no gene match. The germline gives CDR1 ENHRY, CDR2 SYGVKD. This CDR3 comprises 15 residues. In nucleotides, the CDR3 is TGTGCCAGCAGCCTGTCGGGACAGGGGATTTACGAGCAGTACTTC. Amino acids: CASSLSGQGIYEQYF.

This clonotype was observed once. V usage is TRBV5-1 and J usage is TRBJ2-2; D perhaps matches TRBD2 (6 bases). Trimming cost V 0 bases and J 0 bases, with 9 bases left between them. Germline CDR1 SGHRS, CDR2 YFSETQ. CDR3 length: 16 residues. CDR3 coding DNA: TGCGCCAGCAGCTTGGTAGGGACTTCGAACACCGGGGAGCTGTTTTTT. Amino acids: CASSLVGTSNTGELFF.

Remarks on this clonotype: This may arise from a read error, as a much more abundant clone is one base away. This chain connects TRBV25-1 to TRBJ2-2, with D unclear. Trimming pared 4 bases from V and 6 bases from J, leaving 15 bases between. The CDR3 runs to 15 residues. CDR1 and CDR2 (germline): MGHDK, SYGVNS. CDR3: CASSGGSPVAGELFF. The CDR3 region has the DNA TGTGCCAGCAGTGGAGGTAGTCCGGTCGCCGGGGAGCTGTTTTTT.

The V gene is TRBV5-1, the J gene TRBJ1-2, with TRBD1 matching 8 bases. CDR1 and CDR2 from the germline V gene are SGHRS and YFSETQ. J gave up 4 bases and V 3 bases, and 8 bases lay outside the gene matches. The CDR3 extends over 15 amino acids. The CDR3 DNA reads as TGCGCCAGCAGCTATGGGACAGGTGACGGCTATGGCTACACCTTC. Amino acids: CASSYGTGDGYGYTF.

This clonotype was observed at least ten times. V and J are TRBV29-1 and TRBJ1-5, with 7 bases lining up with TRBD1. Germline V gives CDR1 SQVTM, CDR2 ANQGSEA. V shed 7 bases and J 1 base; nucleotides not matched to a gene: 16. This CDR3 region has 17 residues. CDR3 sequence reads: CSDKLGGSIGSNQPQHF. The CDR3 DNA sequence: TGCAGCGATAAATTAGGGGGCTCGATTGGGAGCAATCAGCCCCAGCATTTT.

V gene TRBV10-2 combines with J gene TRBJ1-2; 9 nucleotides line up with TRBD1. V shed 3 bases, J shed 6 bases, and the junction held 5 bases outside the gene matches. The CDR3 has 14 amino acids. Germline V gives CDR1 WSHSY, CDR2 SAAADI. The CDR3 loop reads CASSETTGGNGYTF. DNA of the CDR3: TGCGCCAGCAGTGAAACTACAGGGGGCAATGGCTACACCTTC.

The rearrangement links TRBV19 to TRBJ1-6, with a tentative D call TRBD1 (5 bases). Germline values: CDR1 LNHDA, CDR2 SQIVND (reference sequence). Trimming left V 1 base short and J 8 bases short, with 12 bases between. The CDR3 extends over 15 amino acids. The CDR3 region has the DNA TGTGCCAGTAGTATAGGGACACCTTTGGATTCACCCCTCCACTTT. Translated, it gives CASSIGTPLDSPLHF.

This clonotype was counted at least ten times. The chain is built from TRBV7-2 and TRBJ2-7; D remains unclear. Germline V gives CDR1 SGHTA, CDR2 FQGNSA. The CDR3 length is 13 residues. The ends were cut back, 4 bases at V and 7 bases at J, with 14 bases in the middle. CDR3 sequence: CASSSPLGLEQYF. The CDR3 DNA is TGTGCCAGCAGCTCCCCATTGGGGTTAGAGCAGTACTTC. Supplemented by reference TRBV7-2 and TRBJ2-7, the full variable domain reads GAGVSQSPSNKVTEKGKDVELRCDPISGHTALYWYRQSLGQGLEFLIYFQGNSAPDKSGLPSDRFSAERTGGSVSTLTIQRTQQEDSAVYLCASSSPLGLEQYFGPGTRLTVT.

The CDR3 protein is CSVEVEGSDTQYF. The CDR3 bases are TGCAGCGTTGAGGTTGAGGGTTCAGATACGCAGTATTTT. The rearrangement links TRBV29-1 to TRBJ2-3; weak D call: TRBD2 (5 bases). V lost 3 bases and J 4 bases, leaving 11 bases between the germline ends. This CDR3 is 13 amino acids long. Germline V gene data show CDR1 as SQVTM and CDR2 as ANQGSEA.

About this clonotype: Possible read error: a much larger clone is one base away. This chain links TRBV19 with TRBJ1-2; no firm D call. Germline loops: CDR1 LNHDA, CDR2 SQIVND (reference sequence). The CDR3 extends over 15 amino acids. The V gene lost 6 bases and the J gene lost 4 bases, with 18 bases spanning the gap. In nucleotides, the CDR3 is TGTGCCAGTAGCCTGTGGCAAACCAAGGGCTATGGCTACACCTTC. Translation gives CASSLWQTKGYGYTF.

A few counts support this clonotype. A junction end diverges from the germline sequence, so it may reflect a read error. The chain combines TRBV10-3 with TRBJ1-1; the match to TRBD1 covers 7 bases. Germline V gives CDR1 ENHRY, CDR2 SYGVKD. The CDR3 spans 13 residues. CDR3 amino acids: CASSKQQGIEAFF. The CDR3 bases are TGTGCCAGCAGTAAACAACAGGGGATTGAAGCTTTCTTT.

CDR3 sequence reads: CASSSLGLSYEQYF. The CDR3 DNA reads as TGTGCCAGCAGCTCCCTGGGACTGAGCTACGAGCAGTACTTC. The chain carries TRBV7-9 and TRBJ2-7; possibly TRBD2 for D (6 bases). V shed 4 bases and J shed 3 bases, with 13 bases lying between them. Germline values: CDR1 SEHNR, CDR2 FQNEAQ (reference sequence). The CDR3 is 14 amino acids.

The rearrangement links TRBV10-3 to TRBJ1-5; D might be TRBD1 (5 bases). This CDR3 is 16 amino acids long. Trimming took 3 bases from V and 2 from J, leaving 14 bases between them. Germline assignment: CDR1 ENHRY and CDR2 SYGVKD. CDR3 sequence (DNA): TGTGCCATCAGTGACTCCGCAGGGTCGGGCAATCAGCCCCAGCATTTT. Translated, it gives CAISDSAGSGNQPQHF.

In this sample, this clonotype turned up many times. The chain recombines TRBV11-2 with TRBJ1-6; D not resolved. CDR3 size: 12 residues. Germline CDR1 SGHAT, CDR2 FQNNGV. V was pared by 5 bases and J by 14 bases, with 13 bases between. The CDR3 spells CASSRNRQSLHF. The CDR3 DNA follows: TGTGCCAGCAGCCGAAACAGACAATCCCTCCACTTT. Full variable domain (outside the CDR3, taken from reference TRBV11-2 and TRBJ1-6): EAGVAQSPRYKIIEKRQSVAFWCNPISGHATLYWYQQILGQGPKLLIQFQNNGVVDDSQLPKDRFSAERLKGVDSTLKIQPAKLEDSAVYLCASSRNRQSLHFGNGTRLTVT.

A single count supports this clonotype. The gene calls are TRBV29-1 and TRBJ2-7, with 9 bases that match TRBD1. Unmatched junction bases numbered 11, after V lost 4 bases and J lost 4 bases. This CDR3 is 15 amino acids long. Per germline, CDR1 SQVTM and CDR2 ANQGSEA. The DNA for the CDR3 is TGCAGCGTTGGGACAGGGGTAGGGGAAAGATACGAGCAGTACTTC. Translated: CSVGTGVGERYEQYF.

The chain is built from TRBV7-8 and TRBJ1-4; D remains ambiguous. The CDR3 has 12 amino acids. Between the trimmed V and J ends, which lost 2 bases and 8 bases, there was a span of 6 bases. The germline V gene has CDR1 SGHVS and CDR2 FQNEAQ. CDR3 loop: CASSLYGEKLFF. The CDR3 DNA sequence: TGTGCCAGCAGCTTATACGGCGAAAAACTGTTTTTT.

The V and J genes are TRBV20-1 and TRBJ1-5; 8 bases fit TRBD1. With V trimmed by 5 bases and J by 3 bases, 3 bases remained unmatched. The CDR3 has 13 amino acids. Germline V CDR1 and CDR2: DFQATT, SNEGSKA (reference sequence). As DNA, the CDR3 is TGCAGTGCTGGACAGGGACTCAATCAGCCCCAGCATTTT. Protein sequence: CSAGQGLNQPQHF.

This rearrangement joins TRBV19 to TRBJ1-2; 7 bases match TRBD1. CDR3 length: 14 residues. V was clipped by 10 bases and J by 6 bases; unmatched bases: 14. CDR1 is LNHDA, CDR2 SQIVND, per germline (reference sequence). CDR3 in DNA: TGTGCCACTAGCCGACAGGGACGTTTCAATGGCTACACCTTC. This translates into CATSRQGRFNGYTF.

This clonotype was seen ten or more times. This sequence joins TRBV9 and TRBJ2-2; D is ambiguous. Germline CDR1 SGDLS, CDR2 YYNGEE. V lost 0 bases, J lost 2 bases, and 11 bases lay in between. The CDR3 covers 16 residues. In DNA form, the CDR3 reads TGTGCCAGCAGCGTAGGCGGCCGACGTAACACCGGGGAGCTGTTTTTT. It yields the protein CASSVGGRRNTGELFF.

Turning to this clonotype: The CDR3 carries no conserved terminal phenylalanine or tryptophan, so it likely arises from a read error. The chain uses TRBV2 and TRBJ2-7, with D perhaps being TRBD1 or TRBD2 (5 bases each). Germline loops: CDR1 SNHLY, CDR2 FYNNEI. Trimming took off 5 bases at V and 0 bases at J, with 14 bases between the two ends. The CDR3 runs 15 residues. CDR3 sequence (DNA): TGTGCCAGCAGTTTACGGGACCTACCCTCCTACGAGCAGTACTAC. Amino acid sequence: CASSLRDLPSYEQYY.

CDR3 bases: TGTGCCACCGACAGCGACACCGGGGAGCAAGAGACCCAGTACTTC. Its protein is CATDSDTGEQETQYF. V and J are TRBV24-1 and TRBJ2-5, with D perhaps matching TRBD1 or TRBD2 (5 bases each). The CDR3 is made up of 15 amino acids. Germline loops: CDR1 KGHDR, CDR2 SFDVKD. Deletions cut 9 bases from V and 2 bases from J, with 18 bases between.

The chain recombines TRBV2 with TRBJ1-2; D is ambiguous. V dropped 7 bases and J dropped 2 bases, with 8 bases sitting between them. CDR1 is SNHLY, CDR2 FYNNEI, per germline. This CDR3 is built from 12 residues. CDR3 sequence reads: CASKGKNYGYTF. The CDR3 DNA is TGTGCCAGCAAGGGCAAGAACTATGGCTACACCTTC.

The chain uses TRBV29-1 and TRBJ1-2, with D possibly being TRBD1 (5 bases). The germline gives CDR1 SQVTM, CDR2 ANQGSEA. This CDR3 has 12 residues. Between the trimmed V and J ends, which lost 4 bases and 4 bases, there was a span of 10 bases. CDR3 coding DNA: TGCAGCGTTGGTGGGGGGGGCTATGGCTACACCTTC. Protein product: CSVGGGGYGYTF.

V usage is TRBV24-1 and J usage is TRBJ1-5; the match to TRBD1 covers 7 bases. Germline CDR1 is KGHDR and CDR2 is SFDVKD. The CDR3 sequence is 15 residues long. Unmatched junction bases numbered 13, after V lost 11 bases and J lost 4 bases. CDR3 sequence reads: CASSSEGAKNQPQHF. CDR3 nucleotide sequence: TGTGCCAGCAGCTCCGAGGGGGCCAAAAATCAGCCCCAGCATTTT.

CDR3 DNA sequence: TGTGCCAGCTCACCGACCGTGGGGGGAGGAAGCTCTGGGGCCAACGTCCTGACTTTC. Protein product: CASSPTVGGGSSGANVLTF. The chain is built from TRBV14 and TRBJ2-6; a weak D match, TRBD2 (6 bases). The CDR3 runs 19 residues. Deletions cut 8 bases from V and 0 bases from J, with 23 bases between. CDR1 SGHDN and CDR2 FVKESK come from the germline V gene.